A single sample gave rise to the 26 T cell receptor beta chains below, sequenced in a study of blood T cell repertoires in COVID-19. The data were produced by immunoSEQ multiplex PCR, yet TCRdb's version contains in-frame clones alone and is incomplete. The sample consists of about 64,000 clones, about nine tenths of them appearing once. The material sequenced was peripheral blood. Every receptor here comes from a human donor in a cohort sampled during active COVID-19.

This rearrangement joins TRBV6-1 to TRBJ2-5, with 12 positions matching TRBD2. V trimming: 4 bases; J trimming: 2 bases; junction bases outside the gene matches: 5. The CDR3 is 16 amino acids. Germline V gives CDR1 MNHNS, CDR2 SASEGT. This CDR3 is CASSGTSGTSQETQYF. DNA for the CDR3: TGTGCCAGCAGTGGGACTAGCGGGACTTCACAAGAGACCCAGTACTTC.

V usage is TRBV4-3 and J usage is TRBJ2-3, with D uncertain. Germline V gene data show CDR1 as LGHNA and CDR2 as YSLEER. The CDR3 sequence is 15 residues long. Trimming removed 1 base at V and 1 base at J, with 9 bases between. The CDR3 reads CASSQAYVGTDTQYF. The CDR3 DNA sequence: TGCGCCAGCAGCCAAGCCTATGTGGGCACAGATACGCAGTATTTT.

This chain connects TRBV2 to TRBJ1-4, with 7 bases that match TRBD1. The CDR3 has 16 residues. CDR1 is SNHLY, CDR2 FYNNEI, per germline. V lost 6 bases and J lost 0; bases outside the gene matches: 7. The CDR3 DNA reads TGTGCCAGCAGGTTGAGGACAGGAGCAACTAATGAAAAACTGTTTTTT. Its protein product is CASRLRTGATNEKLFF.

The rearrangement links TRBV24-1 to TRBJ2-2, with 9 bases that match TRBD2. V gave up 1 base and J gave up 5 bases; unmatched junction bases: 4. From germline, CDR1 is KGHDR and CDR2 SFDVKD. This CDR3 is built from 16 residues. The CDR3 loop reads CATSDFPSGKTGELFF. CDR3 nucleotides: TGTGCCACCAGTGATTTTCCTAGCGGGAAGACCGGGGAGCTGTTTTTT.

The J gene is TRBJ1-6, the V gene TRBV7-2; D might be TRBD1 (5 bases). The CDR3 loop spans 14 amino acids. V lost 3 bases, J lost 4 bases, and 7 bases lay in between. In germline, CDR1 is SGHTA, CDR2 FQGNSA. The CDR3 coding sequence is TGTGCCAGCAGCTTCCCAGGGTATAATTCACCCCTCCACTTT. Encoded protein: CASSFPGYNSPLHF.

The chain employs TRBV21-1 and TRBJ1-5; the D call of TRBD1 is as the table states it, not checked on the DNA. TRBV21-1 is designated a pseudogene. The CDR3 extends over 15 amino acids. This chain's CDR3 is CASSGTGSSNQPQHF. The CDR3 DNA follows: TGTGCCAGCAGCGGTACAGGGAGTAGCAATCAGCCCCAGCATTTT.

The chain links TRBV6-5 to TRBJ1-4, with D unclear. V was clipped by 4 bases and J by 7 bases, with 16 bases between them. CDR3 length: 15 amino acids. CDR1 MNHEY and CDR2 SVGAGI come from the germline V gene. The CDR3 sequence: CASSSTAPGSEKLFF. DNA for the CDR3: TGTGCCAGCAGTTCTACAGCCCCCGGGAGTGAAAAACTGTTTTTT.

This chain uses TRBV5-6 with TRBJ2-7, with TRBD2 matching over 10 bases. The CDR3 is made up of 15 amino acids. Per the germline V gene, CDR1 is SGHDT and CDR2 is YYEEEE. V dropped 2 bases and J dropped 3; count of bases not matched to a gene: 5. The CDR3 is CASSFQTSGFYEQYF. DNA for the CDR3: TGTGCCAGCAGCTTCCAGACTAGCGGGTTCTACGAGCAGTACTTC. The full variable domain, in which reference TRBV5-6 and TRBJ2-7 provide the parts outside the CDR3, is DAGVTQSPTHLIKTRGQQVTLRCSPKSGHDTVSWYQQALGQGPQFIFQYYEEEERQRGNFPDRFSGHQFPNYSSELNVNALLLGDSALYLCASSFQTSGFYEQYFGPGTRLTVT.

This clone was seen just once. The chain has TRBV11-1 and TRBJ2-3; D perhaps matches TRBD1 (6 bases). The ends were cut back, 0 bases at V and 4 bases at J, with 11 bases in the middle. This CDR3 comprises 15 residues. Germline loops: CDR1 SGHAT, CDR2 FQDESV (reference sequence). CDR3: CASSLAGRGADTQYF. For the CDR3, the DNA is TGTGCCAGCAGCTTAGCGGGCAGGGGTGCAGATACGCAGTATTTT.

CDR3 sequence (DNA): TGCGCCAGCAGCCACGGGACCGGGACGGGTATACTAGCGGGAGGCCCCTCGGAGCAGTACTTC. Amino acid sequence: CASSHGTGTGILAGGPSEQYF. The chain is built from TRBV4-3 and TRBJ2-7; 12 positions agree with TRBD2. This CDR3 spans 21 amino acids. Unmatched junction bases numbered 25, after V lost 3 bases and J lost 7 bases. Germline V gene lookup returns CDR1 LGHNA and CDR2 YSLEER.

The genes are TRBV18 and TRBJ1-1, with 7 positions matching TRBD1. The CDR3 runs to 15 residues. The J segment lost 5 bases and the V segment lost 3 bases, leaving 9 bases of the junction unmatched. Germline V gene data show CDR1 as KGHSH and CDR2 as LQKENI. CDR3 in amino acids: CASSPIATGSTEAFF. The CDR3 nucleotides are TGTGCCAGCTCACCTATCGCGACAGGGAGTACTGAAGCTTTCTTT.

The chain combines TRBV15 with TRBJ1-5; the match to TRBD1 covers 7 bases. Trimming removed 0 bases from V and 3 bases from J; junction bases left unmatched: 8. This CDR3 region has 17 residues. The germline V gene has CDR1 LNHNV and CDR2 YYDKDF (reference sequence). CDR3 nucleotide sequence: TGTGCCACCAGCAGAGATCCGACAGGGAGGTTCAATCAGCCCCAGCATTTT. Translating gives CATSRDPTGRFNQPQHF.

The CDR3 DNA reads as TGTGCCACCAGTGACCTGGGGGGGCACTCCTACAATGAGCAGTTCTTC. Protein product: CATSDLGGHSYNEQFF. The chain employs TRBV24-1 and TRBJ2-1; D is perhaps TRBD2 (7 bases). CDR3 size: 16 residues. Germline CDR1 KGHDR, CDR2 SFDVKD. Between the trimmed V and J ends, which lost 4 bases and 0 bases, there was a span of 12 bases.

This chain uses TRBV10-1 with TRBJ2-7; 9 bases are a match to TRBD1. Germline V CDR1 and CDR2: WNHNN, SYGVQD (reference sequence). V was pared by 3 bases and J by 6 bases, with 9 bases of the junction left unmatched. The CDR3 covers 15 residues. The CDR3 DNA reads as TGCGCCAGCAGTGAATCCGGGACAGGGCTCCGCGAGCAGTACTTC. This sequence encodes CASSESGTGLREQYF.

V usage is TRBV6-5 and J usage is TRBJ1-5; the D gene is possibly TRBD1 (6 bases). Trimming cost V 6 bases and J 4 bases, with 16 bases left between them. The CDR3 spans 15 residues. Germline V gives CDR1 MNHEY, CDR2 SVGAGI. The CDR3, as DNA: TGTGCCAGCAGGCCGTCCGGGACACAGAATCAGCCCCAGCATTTT. Its protein product is CASRPSGTQNQPQHF.

J is TRBJ2-7 and V is TRBV5-5, with unresolved D. Trimming removed 8 bases at V and 6 bases at J, with 15 bases between. This CDR3 is 12 amino acids long. From germline, CDR1 is SGHKS and CDR2 YYEKEE (reference sequence). The CDR3 DNA reads as TGTGCCAGTCGTCGGGTAACCGGCGAGCAGTACTTC. Translating it yields CASRRVTGEQYF.

This chain connects TRBV28 to TRBJ2-7, with 9 bases identical to TRBD1. Germline V lookup: CDR1 MDHEN, CDR2 SYDVKM. This CDR3 is built from 15 residues. Trimming took 6 bases from V and 0 from J; bases not matched to a gene: 6. The CDR3 DNA reads TGTGCCAGCAGGGTACAGGGGGCGGTCTCCTACGAGCAGTACTTC. Its protein product is CASRVQGAVSYEQYF.

The V and J genes are TRBV19 and TRBJ1-1; unclear D gene. Deletions cut 0 bases from V and 4 bases from J, with 6 bases between. The CDR3 extends over 13 amino acids. Germline assignment: CDR1 LNHDA and CDR2 SQIVND (reference sequence). CDR3 region: CASSIDPGTEAFF. CDR3 bases: TGTGCCAGTAGTATAGATCCGGGCACTGAAGCTTTCTTT.

V usage is TRBV28 and J usage is TRBJ1-2, with 9 bases matching TRBD1. CDR1 and CDR2 (germline): MDHEN, SYDVKM. The CDR3 consists of 16 residues. The V and J ends lost 2 bases and 4 bases, in that order; junction bases with no gene match: 8. CDR3 sequence (DNA): TGTGCCAGCAGTTTAATTACAGGGGGCTTCGGCTATGGCTACACCTTC. Translation gives CASSLITGGFGYGYTF.

This sequence joins TRBV19 and TRBJ2-7; 7 bases are a match to TRBD1. The CDR3 loop spans 13 amino acids. Germline V gene sequence: CDR1 LNHDA, CDR2 SQIVND (reference sequence). The ends lost 4 bases at V and 3 bases at J; junction bases unmatched: 3. The CDR3 is CASSKTGFYEQYF. CDR3 in DNA: TGTGCCAGTAGTAAGACAGGGTTCTACGAGCAGTACTTC.

The chain is built from TRBV19 and TRBJ2-3; TRBD2 agrees at 10 bases. Per germline, CDR1 LNHDA and CDR2 SQIVND (reference sequence). The CDR3 spans 15 residues. The junction had 4 bases not matched to a gene; V was cut back by 3 bases and J by 4 bases. The DNA of the CDR3 is TGTGCCAGTAGTATTTTAGCGGGAGGACCAGATACGCAGTATTTT. It translates to CASSILAGGPDTQYF.

The V and J genes are TRBV4-1 and TRBJ1-5; 9 bases are shared with TRBD1. Germline CDR1 MGHRA, CDR2 YSYEKL. V was clipped by 0 bases and J by 3 bases; unmatched bases: 3. CDR3 length: 16 amino acids. Here the CDR3 reads CASSQEHRGLNQPQHF. The CDR3 coding sequence is TGCGCCAGCAGCCAAGAACACAGGGGGCTCAATCAGCCCCAGCATTTT.

The chain links TRBV5-1 to TRBJ1-6, with D uncertain. CDR1 SGHRS and CDR2 YFSETQ come from the germline V gene. This CDR3 region has 16 residues. V was shortened by 3 bases and J by 5 bases, with 15 bases between the two germline ends. DNA for the CDR3: TGCGCCAGCAGCTCGGGGAACTCGCGGGATAATTCACCCCTCCACTTT. Amino acids: CASSSGNSRDNSPLHF.

The chain recombines TRBV29-1 with TRBJ2-7; D perhaps matches TRBD1 (5 bases). The V end was cut by 4 bases, the J end by 4 bases, with 17 bases between. Germline V gene lookup returns CDR1 SQVTM and CDR2 ANQGSEA. There are 14 residues in the CDR3. The CDR3 loop is CSVVSPGYGYEQYF. In DNA, the CDR3 is TGCAGCGTTGTGTCCCCAGGGTACGGATACGAGCAGTACTTC.

V gene TRBV6-2 or TRBV6-3 combines with J gene TRBJ2-7; 8 nucleotides match TRBD2. This CDR3 region has 20 residues. Germline values: CDR1 MNHEY, CDR2 SVGEGT. J was trimmed by 5 bases and V by 2 bases; bases with no gene match: 23. The CDR3 coding sequence is TGTGCCAGCAGTTACGGAACAGGCAAATTCCCGGGACTAGTTCGGGACGAGCAGTACTTC. Protein: CASSYGTGKFPGLVRDEQYF.

The genes are TRBV10-3 and TRBJ1-1; D is ambiguous. V shed 4 bases and J shed 5 bases, with 14 bases lying between them. The CDR3 is 14 amino acids. Germline V gene data show CDR1 as ENHRY and CDR2 as SYGVKD. CDR3 sequence: CAISGEGGRTEAFF. DNA of the CDR3: TGTGCCATCAGTGGGGAGGGTGGTAGAACTGAAGCTTTCTTT.